This T cell receptor beta chain was identified during a study of shared clonotypes between healthy human individuals. Study-level points and caveats: Memory subsets had estimated richness that was generally smaller than that of naive subsets.

In germline, CDR1 is SGHTS, CDR2 YDEGEE. CDR3 size: 16 residues. The V gene end was trimmed by 7 bases and the J gene end by 5 bases; junction bases not matched to a gene: 11. For this clone: The antigen is not known.

Some clones are missing from TCRdb's copy, which holds only in-frame ones; the method was immunoSEQ multiplex PCR. The table lists millions of clones, about 92% of them singletons. Positive CCR7 selection of CD45RO-negative cells yielded the naive CD8 cells, and terminally differentiated effector memory CD45RA+ cells were excluded. This sequence originates from a man between 18 and 35 years old in good health. Some clones in this sample may be carry-over from other donors' samples. The J gene is TRBJ2-3, the V gene TRBV5-8; TRBD1 aligns across 12 bases. The sequenced material came from naive CD8+ T cells from PBMCs. Here the CDR3 DNA reads TGTGCCAGCTCGGCAGGGGACAGGGGGCTTAGAGATACGCAGTATTTT. Translating gives CASSAGDRGLRDTQYF.